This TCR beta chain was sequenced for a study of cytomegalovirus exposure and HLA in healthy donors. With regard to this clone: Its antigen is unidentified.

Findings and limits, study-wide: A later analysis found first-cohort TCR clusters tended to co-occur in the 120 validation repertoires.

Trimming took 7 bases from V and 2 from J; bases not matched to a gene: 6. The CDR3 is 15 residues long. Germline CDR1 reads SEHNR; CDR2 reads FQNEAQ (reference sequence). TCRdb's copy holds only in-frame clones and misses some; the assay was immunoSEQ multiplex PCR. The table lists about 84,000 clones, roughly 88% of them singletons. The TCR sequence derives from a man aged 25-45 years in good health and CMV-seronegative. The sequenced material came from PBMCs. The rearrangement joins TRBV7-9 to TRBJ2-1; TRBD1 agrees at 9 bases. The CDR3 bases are TGTGCCAGCACTCGGACAGGGGTTCCCTACAATGAGCAGTTCTTC. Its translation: CASTRTGVPYNEQFF.